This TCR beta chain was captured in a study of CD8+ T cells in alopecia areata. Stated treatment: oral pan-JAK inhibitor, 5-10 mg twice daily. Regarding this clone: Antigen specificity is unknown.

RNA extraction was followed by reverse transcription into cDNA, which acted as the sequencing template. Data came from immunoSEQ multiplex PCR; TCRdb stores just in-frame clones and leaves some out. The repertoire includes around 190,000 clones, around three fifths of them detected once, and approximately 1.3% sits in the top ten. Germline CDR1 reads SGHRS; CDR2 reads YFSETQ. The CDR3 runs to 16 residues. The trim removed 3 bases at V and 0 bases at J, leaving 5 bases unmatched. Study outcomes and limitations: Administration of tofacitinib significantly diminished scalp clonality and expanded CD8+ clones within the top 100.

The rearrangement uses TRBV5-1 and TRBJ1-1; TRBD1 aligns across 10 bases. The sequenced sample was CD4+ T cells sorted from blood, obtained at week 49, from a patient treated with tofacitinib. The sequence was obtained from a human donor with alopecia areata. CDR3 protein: CASSSGTGAVNTEAFF. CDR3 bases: TGCGCCAGCAGCTCCGGGACAGGGGCGGTGAACACTGAAGCTTTCTTT.